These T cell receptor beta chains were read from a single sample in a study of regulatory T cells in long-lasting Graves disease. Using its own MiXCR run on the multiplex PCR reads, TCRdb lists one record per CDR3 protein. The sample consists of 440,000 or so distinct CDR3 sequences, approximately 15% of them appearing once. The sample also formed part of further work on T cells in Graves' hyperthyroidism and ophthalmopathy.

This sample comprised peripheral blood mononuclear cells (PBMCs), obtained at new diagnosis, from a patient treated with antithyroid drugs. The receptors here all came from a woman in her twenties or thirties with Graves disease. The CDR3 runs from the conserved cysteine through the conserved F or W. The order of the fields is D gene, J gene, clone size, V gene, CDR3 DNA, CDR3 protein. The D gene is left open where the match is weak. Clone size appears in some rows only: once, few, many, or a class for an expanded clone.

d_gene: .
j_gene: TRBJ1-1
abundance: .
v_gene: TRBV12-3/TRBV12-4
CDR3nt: TGTGCCAGCAGTTTCTTAGAGAACACTGAAGCTTTCTTT
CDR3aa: CASSFLENTEAFF

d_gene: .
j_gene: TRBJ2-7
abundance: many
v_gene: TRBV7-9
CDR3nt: TGTGCCAGCAGCTTTCAGGGGTACGAGCAGTACTTC
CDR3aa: CASSFQGYEQYF

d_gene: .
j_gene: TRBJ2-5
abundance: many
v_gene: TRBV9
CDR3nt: TGTGCCAGCAGCGCCCCGGCGGAGGCCCACGAGACCCAGTACTTC
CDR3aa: CASSAPAEAHETQYF

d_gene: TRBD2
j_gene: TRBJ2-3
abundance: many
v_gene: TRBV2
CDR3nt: TGTGCCAGCGGAATAGCGGGAGAGGAACGAGATACGCAGTATTTT
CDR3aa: CASGIAGEERDTQYF

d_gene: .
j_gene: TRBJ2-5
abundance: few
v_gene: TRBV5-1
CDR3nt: TGCGCCAGCAGCTTGGGACAGGCCGGAGAGACCCAGTACTTC
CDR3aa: CASSLGQAGETQYF

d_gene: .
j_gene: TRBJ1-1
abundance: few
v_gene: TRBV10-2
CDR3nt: TGCGCCAGCAGGGAGGGAGCTGGCACTGAAGCTTTCTTT
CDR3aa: CASREGAGTEAFF

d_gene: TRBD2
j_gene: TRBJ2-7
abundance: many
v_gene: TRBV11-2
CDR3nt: TGTGCCAGCAACCCCCTAGCGGGAGGAATCCACGAGCAGTACTTC
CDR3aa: CASNPLAGGIHEQYF

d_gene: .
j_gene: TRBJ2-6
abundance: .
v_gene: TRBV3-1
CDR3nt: TGTGCCAGCAGCCAAGTCCGAGGATCTGGGGCCAACGTCCTGACTTTC
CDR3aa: CASSQVRGSGANVLTF

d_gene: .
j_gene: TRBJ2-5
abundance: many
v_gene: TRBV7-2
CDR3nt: TGTGCCAGCAGCTTAGCCCCTACAGGGCAAGAGACCCAGTACTTC
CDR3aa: CASSLAPTGQETQYF

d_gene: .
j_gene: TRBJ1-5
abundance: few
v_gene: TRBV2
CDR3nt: TGTGCCAGCAGTCACCCCAACAATCAGCCCCAGCATTTT
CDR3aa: CASSHPNNQPQHF

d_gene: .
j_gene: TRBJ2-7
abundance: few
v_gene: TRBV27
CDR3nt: TGTGCCAGCAGTTTAACGGCTAACTACGAGCAGTACTTC
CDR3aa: CASSLTANYEQYF

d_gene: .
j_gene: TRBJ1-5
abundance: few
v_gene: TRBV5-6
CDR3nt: TGTGCCAGCAGCTTCAGCAGGGGCGCGGTTCTGGGGTATAGCAATCAGCCCCAGCATTTT
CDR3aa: CASSFSRGAVLGYSNQPQHF

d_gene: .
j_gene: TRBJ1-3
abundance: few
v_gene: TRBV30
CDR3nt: TGTGCCTGGAGTACCTTTGCCACAGGGTCCGGAAACACCATATATTTT
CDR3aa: CAWSTFATGSGNTIYF

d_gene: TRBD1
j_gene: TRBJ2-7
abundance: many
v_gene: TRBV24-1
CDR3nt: TGTGCCACCAGTGATCCGGGACAGGGGTCTCGCGAGCAGTACTTC
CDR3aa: CATSDPGQGSREQYF

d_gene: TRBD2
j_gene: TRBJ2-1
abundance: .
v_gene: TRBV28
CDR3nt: TGTGCCAGCAGCACCGGACTAGCGGGAGGATCCTACAATGAGCAGTTCTTC
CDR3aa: CASSTGLAGGSYNEQFF

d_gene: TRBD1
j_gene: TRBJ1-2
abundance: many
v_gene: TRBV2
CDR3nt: TGTGCCAGCGTAAAACAGGGGTACTATGGCTACACCTTC
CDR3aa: CASVKQGYYGYTF

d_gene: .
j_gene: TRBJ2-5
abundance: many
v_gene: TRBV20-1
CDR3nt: TGCAGTGCTAGAGAAGAGACCCAGTACTTC
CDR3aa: CSAREETQYF

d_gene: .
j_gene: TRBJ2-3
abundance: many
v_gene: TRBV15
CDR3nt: TGTGCCACCAGCAGAGATCTCGGAGGGGTCGGCACAGATACGCAGTATTTT
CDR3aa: CATSRDLGGVGTDTQYF

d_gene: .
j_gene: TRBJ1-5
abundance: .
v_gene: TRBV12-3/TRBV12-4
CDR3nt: TGTGCCAGCAGTTCCGGCGGCGGGAGGCTTTATCAGCCCCAGCATTTT
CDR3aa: CASSSGGGRLYQPQHF

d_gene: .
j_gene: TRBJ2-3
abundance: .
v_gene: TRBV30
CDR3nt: TGTGCCTGGAGTGTGGGGGCGATAAGCACAGATACGCAGTATTTT
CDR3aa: CAWSVGAISTDTQYF

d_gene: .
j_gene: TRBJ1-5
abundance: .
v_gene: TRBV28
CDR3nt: TGTGCCAGCACCTCGGGTCAGCCCCAGCATTTT
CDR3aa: CASTSGQPQHF

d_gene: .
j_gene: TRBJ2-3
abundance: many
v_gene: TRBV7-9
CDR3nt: TGTGCCAGCAGCCCCCTTAGTCCGGCCAGAGGAGGCACAGATACGCAGTATTTT
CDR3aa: CASSPLSPARGGTDTQYF

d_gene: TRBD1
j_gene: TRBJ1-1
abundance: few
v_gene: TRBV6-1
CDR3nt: TGTGCCAGCAGTGCGATTGGGGGACAGGGAGCTTTCTTT
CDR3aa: CASSAIGGQGAFF

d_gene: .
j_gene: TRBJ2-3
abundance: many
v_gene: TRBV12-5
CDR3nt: TGTGCTAGTGGTTTGATTCCCACAGATACGCAGTATTTT
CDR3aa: CASGLIPTDTQYF

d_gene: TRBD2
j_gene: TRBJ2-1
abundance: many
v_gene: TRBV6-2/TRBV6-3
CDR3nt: TGTGCCAGCAGGGGGACTAGCGGATACAATGAGCAGTTCTTC
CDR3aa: CASRGTSGYNEQFF

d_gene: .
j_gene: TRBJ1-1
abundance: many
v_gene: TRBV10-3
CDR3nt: TGTGCCATCAGATGGAGGGTCGTGAAAATGAACACTGAAGCTTTCTTT
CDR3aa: CAIRWRVVKMNTEAFF

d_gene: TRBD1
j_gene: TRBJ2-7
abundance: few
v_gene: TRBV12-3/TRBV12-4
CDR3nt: TGTGCCAGCAGTTCCGACAGGGGGCGGAACGAGCAGTACTTC
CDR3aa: CASSSDRGRNEQYF

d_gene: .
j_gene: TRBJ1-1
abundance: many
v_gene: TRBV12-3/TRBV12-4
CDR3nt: TGTGCCAGCAGTTTAAGGGCATCAAACACTGAAGCTTTCTTT
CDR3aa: CASSLRASNTEAFF

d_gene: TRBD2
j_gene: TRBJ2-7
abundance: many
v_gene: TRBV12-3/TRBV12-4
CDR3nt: TGTGCCAGCAGGCGAACTAGCGGGAGCTACAACGAGCAGTACTTC
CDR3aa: CASRRTSGSYNEQYF

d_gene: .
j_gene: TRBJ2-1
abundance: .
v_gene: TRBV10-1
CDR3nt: TGCGCCAGCAGTGTAGGTCCCAACAATGAGCAGTTCTTC
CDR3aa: CASSVGPNNEQFF

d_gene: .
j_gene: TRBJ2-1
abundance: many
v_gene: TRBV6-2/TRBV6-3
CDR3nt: TGTGCCGTCAACGGGCCCGCCTACAATGAGCAGTTCTTC
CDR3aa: CAVNGPAYNEQFF

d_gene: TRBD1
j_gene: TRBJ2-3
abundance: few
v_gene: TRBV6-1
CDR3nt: TGTGCCAGCAGTGAAAGGGACAGGGGTTTGAATACGCAGTATTTT
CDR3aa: CASSERDRGLNTQYF

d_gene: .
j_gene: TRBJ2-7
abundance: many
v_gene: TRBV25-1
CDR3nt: TGTGCCAGCAGTGAATCTGTTGGCAACTACCCCTACGAGCAGTACTTC
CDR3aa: CASSESVGNYPYEQYF

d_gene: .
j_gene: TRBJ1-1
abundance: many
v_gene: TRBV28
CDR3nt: TGTGCCAGCAGTTTTCCTTATCCGGGTAGAGCTTTCTTT
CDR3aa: CASSFPYPGRAFF

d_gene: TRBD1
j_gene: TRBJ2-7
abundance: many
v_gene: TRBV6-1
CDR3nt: TGTGCCAGCAGGGCCCTGGGGGGACAGGGGGCTTACGAGCAGTACTTC
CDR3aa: CASRALGGQGAYEQYF

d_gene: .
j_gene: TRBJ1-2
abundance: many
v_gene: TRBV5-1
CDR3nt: TGCGCCAGCAGCGGAGGACAGCTTGGCTACACCTTC
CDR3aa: CASSGGQLGYTF

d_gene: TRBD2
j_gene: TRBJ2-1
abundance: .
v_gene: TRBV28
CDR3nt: TGTGCCAGCAGTGCATCAGCGGGAGACGGGGTGTATGAGCAGTTCTTC
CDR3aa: CASSASAGDGVYEQFF

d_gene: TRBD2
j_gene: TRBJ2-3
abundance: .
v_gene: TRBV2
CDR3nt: TGTGCCAGCAGTGAACGGAGCGGGAGGGCCTGGAATACGCAGTATTTT
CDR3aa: CASSERSGRAWNTQYF

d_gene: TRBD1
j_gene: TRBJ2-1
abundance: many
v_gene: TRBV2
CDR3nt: TGTGCCAGCAGCGCGCGGGACAGGGGGAATGAGCAGTTCTTC
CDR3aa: CASSARDRGNEQFF

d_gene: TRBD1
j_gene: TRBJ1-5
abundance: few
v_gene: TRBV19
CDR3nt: TGTGCCAGTGGGACAGGGGCAGCGCAGCCCCAGCATTTT
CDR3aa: CASGTGAAQPQHF

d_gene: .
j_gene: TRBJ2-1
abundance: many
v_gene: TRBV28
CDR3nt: TGTGCCAGCAGCGACCGGGACATCTCCTACAATGAGCAGTTCTTC
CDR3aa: CASSDRDISYNEQFF

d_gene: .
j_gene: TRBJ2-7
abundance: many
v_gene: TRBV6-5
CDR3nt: TGTGCCAGCAGTTACCTCCGGGACACAGAACGCTACGAGCAGTACTTC
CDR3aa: CASSYLRDTERYEQYF

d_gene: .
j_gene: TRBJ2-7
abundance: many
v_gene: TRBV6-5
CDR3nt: TGTGCCAGCAGTTACTCAGGGATTGAGCAGTACTTC
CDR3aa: CASSYSGIEQYF

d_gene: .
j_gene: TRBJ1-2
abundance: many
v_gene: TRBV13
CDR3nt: TGCGCCAGCAGCTTGGTAGCTTCAGGCGGATATGGCTACACCTTC
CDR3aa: CASSLVASGGYGYTF

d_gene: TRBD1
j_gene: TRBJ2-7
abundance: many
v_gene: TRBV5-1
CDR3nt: TGCGCCAGCAGCTCTCGGACAGGGGGCTACGAGCAGTACTTC
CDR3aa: CASSSRTGGYEQYF

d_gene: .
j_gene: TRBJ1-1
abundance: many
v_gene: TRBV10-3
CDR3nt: TGTGCCATCAGTCGCCGGGAGATGGGCACTGAAGCTTTCTTT
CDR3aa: CAISRREMGTEAFF

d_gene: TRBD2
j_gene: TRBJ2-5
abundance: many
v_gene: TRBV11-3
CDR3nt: TGTGCCAGCAGCTCTCCCCCTAGCGGGAGTTGCCAAGAGACCCAGTACTTC
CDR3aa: CASSSPPSGSCQETQYF

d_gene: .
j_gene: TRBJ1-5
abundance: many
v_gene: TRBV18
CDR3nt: TGTGCCAGCTCCCTAAGGCCGGGACTGGATCAGCCCCAGCATTTT
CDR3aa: CASSLRPGLDQPQHF

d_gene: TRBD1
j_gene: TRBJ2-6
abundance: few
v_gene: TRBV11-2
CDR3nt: TGTGCCAGCAGCTTAGATCTCGCCAGGGGGCGGTTTGCTGGGGCCAACGTCCTGACTTTC
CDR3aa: CASSLDLARGRFAGANVLTF

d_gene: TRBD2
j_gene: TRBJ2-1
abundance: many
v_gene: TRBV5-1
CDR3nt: TGCGCCAGCAGCTTGAGATCCGGGGGGTTCAATGAGCAGTTCTTC
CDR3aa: CASSLRSGGFNEQFF

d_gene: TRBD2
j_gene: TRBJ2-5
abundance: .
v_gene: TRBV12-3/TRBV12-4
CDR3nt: TGTGCCAGCAGGGCTAGCGGGAGGGGAGGTGGGGAGACCCAGTACTTC
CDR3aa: CASRASGRGGGETQYF

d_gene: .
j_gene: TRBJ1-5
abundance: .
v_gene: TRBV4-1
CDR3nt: TGCGCCAGCAGCCAAGATGAGGGGTATGGCAATCAGCCCCAGCATTTT
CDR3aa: CASSQDEGYGNQPQHF